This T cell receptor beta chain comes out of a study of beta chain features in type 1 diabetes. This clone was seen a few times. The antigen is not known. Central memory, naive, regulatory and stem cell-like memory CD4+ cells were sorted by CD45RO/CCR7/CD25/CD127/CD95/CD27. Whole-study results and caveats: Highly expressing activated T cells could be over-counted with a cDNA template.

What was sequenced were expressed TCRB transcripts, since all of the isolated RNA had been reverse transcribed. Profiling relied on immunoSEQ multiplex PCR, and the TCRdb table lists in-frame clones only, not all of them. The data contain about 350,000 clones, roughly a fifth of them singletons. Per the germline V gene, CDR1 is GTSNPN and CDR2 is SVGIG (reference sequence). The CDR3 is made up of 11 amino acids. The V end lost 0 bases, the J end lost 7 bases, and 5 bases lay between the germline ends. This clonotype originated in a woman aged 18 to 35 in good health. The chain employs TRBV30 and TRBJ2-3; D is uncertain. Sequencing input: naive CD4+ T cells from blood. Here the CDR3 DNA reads TGTGCCTGGAGTGTGACTCATACGCAGTATTTT. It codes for CAWSVTHTQYF.